This T cell receptor beta chain originates from a study of blood T cell repertoires in COVID-19. TCRdb's table, derived via immunoSEQ multiplex PCR, lists solely in-frame clones and lacks some. The table lists 240,000 or so clones, approximately 86% of them singletons. This CDR3 region has 15 residues. The V gene's germline CDR1 is SGHRS and CDR2 YFSETQ. Deletions cut 1 base from V and 1 base from J, with 11 bases between. The specimen sequenced was peripheral blood. The receptor was isolated from a woman in her thirties who had recovered from COVID-19. The chain links TRBV5-1 to TRBJ1-1, with D hard to call. The CDR3 spells CASSLRPTENTEAFF. DNA for the CDR3: TGCGCCAGCAGCTTGCGTCCAACAGAGAACACTGAAGCTTTCTTT.